This entry lists 26 T cell receptor beta chains sequenced from one sample in a study of cytomegalovirus exposure and HLA in healthy donors. Researchers ran the PCR with 60 Vbeta and 13 Jbeta primers. Using immunoSEQ multiplex PCR, the repertoire was profiled, and TCRdb retains in-frame clones only, with some absent. The table has under 200,000 clones, less than 85% seen once. Sequencing was done on a sample of PBMCs. The origin of the receptors is a man aged 40-50 years in good health and CMV-seronegative.

The chain has TRBV7-8 and TRBJ2-5, with TRBD1 matching 7 bases. Unmatched junction bases numbered 11, after V lost 3 bases and J lost 4 bases. Germline CDR1 is SGHVS and CDR2 is FQNEAQ. The CDR3 spans 16 residues. DNA of the CDR3: TGTGCCAGCAGCTTGGAGACAGGGAAGCGTGGAGAGACCCAGTACTTC. It translates to CASSLETGKRGETQYF.

The chain uses TRBV7-2 and TRBJ2-1; weak D call: TRBD2 (5 bases). This CDR3 comprises 13 residues. Germline CDR1 is SGHTA and CDR2 is FQGNSA. The V end was cut by 2 bases, the J end by 7 bases, with 9 bases between. CDR3 region: CASSLQEVNEQFF. Here the CDR3 DNA reads TGTGCCAGCAGCTTACAGGAGGTTAATGAGCAGTTCTTC.

V and J are TRBV9 and TRBJ1-1; TRBD1 is a possible D gene (5 bases). Germline values: CDR1 SGDLS, CDR2 YYNGEE. Trimming took off 2 bases at V and 3 bases at J, with 14 bases between the two ends. The CDR3 sequence is 15 residues long. The CDR3 sequence: CASSVGQAGDTEAFF. The CDR3 nucleotides read TGTGCCAGCAGCGTCGGACAAGCGGGGGACACTGAAGCTTTCTTT. Full variable domain (outside the CDR3, taken from reference TRBV9 and TRBJ1-1): DSGVTQTPKHLITATGQRVTLRCSPRSGDLSVYWYQQSLDQGLQFLIQYYNGEERAKGNILERFSAQQFPDLHSELNLSSLELGDSALYFCASSVGQAGDTEAFFGQGTRLTVV.

The CDR3 DNA follows: TGCGCCAGCAGCCAAGATATCCAGCGGGGGGCATCTAGCACAGATACGCAGTATTTT. Its protein product is CASSQDIQRGASSTDTQYF. The chain couples TRBV4-3 to TRBJ2-3; 9 positions match TRBD2. V dropped 0 bases and J dropped 0; count of bases not matched to a gene: 10. Germline CDR1 reads LGHNA; CDR2 reads YSLEER. There are 19 residues in the CDR3.

This chain connects TRBV5-4 to TRBJ1-1; no clear D gene. With 6 bases removed from V and 1 base from J, the gap between germline ends came to 7 bases. The CDR3 consists of 12 residues. The germline CDR1 and CDR2 sequences are SGHNT and YYREEE (reference sequence). CDR3 sequence reads: CASKTENTEAFF. CDR3 DNA sequence: TGTGCCAGCAAGACTGAGAACACTGAAGCTTTCTTT.

The CDR3 nucleotides read TGTGCCAGCAGTCTGACCGGGACAGGCCAAGAGACCCAGTACTTC. Its protein is CASSLTGTGQETQYF. The chain employs TRBV27 and TRBJ2-5; 8 bases map to TRBD1. The CDR3 has 15 amino acids. V dropped 5 bases and J dropped 1; count of bases not matched to a gene: 6. Per the germline V gene, CDR1 is MNHEY and CDR2 is SMNVEV (reference sequence).

V usage is TRBV11-2 and J usage is TRBJ2-1, with D hard to call. The CDR3 is 12 amino acids. V was pared by 5 bases and J by 3 bases, with 5 bases between. Germline V gene lookup returns CDR1 SGHAT and CDR2 FQNNGV. As DNA, the CDR3 is TGTGCCAGCAGCCCCAACTACAATGAGCAGTTCTTC. It is translated as CASSPNYNEQFF.

This chain links TRBV7-9 with TRBJ1-1; a weak D match, TRBD1 (5 bases). This CDR3 spans 15 amino acids. Germline CDR1 SEHNR, CDR2 FQNEAQ (reference sequence). Trimming pared 4 bases from V and 1 base from J, leaving 13 bases between. The CDR3 reads CASSSHRFPNTEAFF. CDR3 in DNA: TGTGCCAGCAGCTCGCACAGGTTCCCGAACACTGAAGCTTTCTTT.

This chain connects TRBV7-2 to TRBJ2-7; TRBD1 matches at 8 bases. CDR1 is SGHTA and CDR2 is FQGNSA in the germline V gene. This CDR3 is 16 amino acids long. J gave up 4 bases and V 5 bases, and 13 bases lay outside the gene matches. The CDR3 is CASSSKRQGSLYEQYF. As DNA, the CDR3 is TGTGCCAGCAGCAGCAAAAGACAGGGGAGCCTATACGAGCAGTACTTC.

The chain joins TRBV6-1 to TRBJ1-2; D gene uncertain. This CDR3 spans 13 amino acids. The V gene's germline CDR1 is MNHNS and CDR2 SASEGT. Trimming pared 6 bases from V and 2 bases from J, leaving 10 bases between. The CDR3 protein is CASRHRSNYGYTF. The CDR3, as DNA: TGTGCCAGCAGACACAGATCAAACTATGGCTACACCTTC.

V is TRBV28 and J is TRBJ1-4; weak D call: TRBD1 (5 bases). Germline-derived CDR1 and CDR2 are MDHEN and SYDVKM. The germline V and J ends were trimmed by 9 bases and 8 bases, with 22 bases remaining between them. This CDR3 is built from 15 residues. The CDR3 nucleotides are TGTGCCAGTTCTCTAGGCGGGGGTATGCGCGAAAAACTGTTTTTT. Translating it yields CASSLGGGMREKLFF.

The genes are TRBV18 and TRBJ1-2; D is unresolved. Deletions cut 5 bases from V and 5 bases from J, with 9 bases between. The CDR3 sequence is 12 residues long. Germline lookup yields CDR1 KGHSH and CDR2 LQKENI. CDR3 DNA: TGTGCCAGCTCATCCGGGATTTATGGCTACACCTTC. Residues: CASSSGIYGYTF.

The V call is TRBV7-9, the J call TRBJ2-7, with 7 nucleotides matching TRBD1. The CDR3 is 17 residues long. V lost 5 bases, J lost 1 base, and 14 bases stayed unmatched. Germline CDR1 SEHNR, CDR2 FQNEAQ (reference sequence). The chain's CDR3 is CASSRGPGTGDSYEQYF. In DNA form, the CDR3 reads TGTGCCAGCAGCCGCGGACCCGGCACAGGGGATTCCTACGAGCAGTACTTC.

The CDR3 region is CASSPQGLGGELFF. CDR3 in DNA: TGCGCCAGCAGCCCGCAGGGCCTAGGCGGGGAGCTGTTTTTT. The chain combines TRBV5-1 with TRBJ2-2; D is possibly TRBD1 (5 bases). The CDR3 sequence is 14 residues long. Germline CDR1 reads SGHRS; CDR2 reads YFSETQ. Trimming shortened V by 4 bases and J by 7 bases, and 14 bases separated the two germline ends. The whole variable domain, remainder taken from reference TRBV5-1 and TRBJ2-2, is KAGVTQTPRYLIKTRGQQVTLSCSPISGHRSVSWYQQTPGQGLQFLFEYFSETQRNKGNFPGRFSGRQFSNSRSEMNVSTLELGDSALYLCASSPQGLGGELFFGEGSRLTVL.

The genes are TRBV29-1 and TRBJ1-2; no reliable D call. The germline V and J ends were trimmed by 5 bases and 6 bases, with 7 bases remaining between them. The germline gives CDR1 SQVTM, CDR2 ANQGSEA. The CDR3 totals 10 residues. The DNA of the CDR3 is TGCAGCGTTCTGGCCGATGGCTACACCTTC. Translated, it gives CSVLADGYTF.

The CDR3 nucleotides are TGTGCCAGCAGCCCCGGACTAGCGGGGGGCACAGATACGCAGTATTTT. Translation: CASSPGLAGGTDTQYF. The chain is built from TRBV5-5 and TRBJ2-3, with TRBD2 matching 13 bases. V trimming: 4 bases; J trimming: 1 base; junction bases outside the gene matches: 3. CDR1 is SGHKS and CDR2 is YYEKEE in the germline V gene (reference sequence). The CDR3 has 16 amino acids.

This chain uses TRBV10-3 with TRBJ2-1; 7 bases align to TRBD1. This CDR3 contains 14 residues. J lost 5 bases, V lost 6 bases, and 7 bases had no gene match. Germline CDR1 and CDR2: ENHRY and SYGVKD. The CDR3 here is CAISYDRVHNEQFF. The DNA of the CDR3 is TGTGCCATCAGCTATGACAGGGTTCACAATGAGCAGTTCTTC.

The rearrangement links TRBV5-8 to TRBJ1-6; the D gene is possibly TRBD1 (5 bases). The CDR3 extends over 15 amino acids. The V end lost 1 base, the J end lost 8 bases, and 13 bases lay between the germline ends. CDR1 SGHTS and CDR2 YDEGEE come from the germline V gene. CDR3 region: CASSLIAREDSPLHF. CDR3 sequence (DNA): TGTGCCAGCAGCTTGATTGCCAGGGAGGATTCACCCCTCCACTTT.

V usage is TRBV7-9 and J usage is TRBJ1-5; no definite D call. The germline gives CDR1 SEHNR, CDR2 FQNEAQ (reference sequence). The ends were cut back, 0 bases at V and 4 bases at J, with 10 bases in the middle. The CDR3 runs 15 residues. Here the CDR3 reads CASSLADGGNQPQHF. The DNA of the CDR3 is TGTGCCAGCAGCTTAGCGGATGGAGGAAATCAGCCCCAGCATTTT. Full variable domain (missing parts from reference TRBV7-9 and TRBJ1-5): DTGVSQNPRHKITKRGQNVTFRCDPISEHNRLYWYRQTLGQGPEFLTYFQNEAQLEKSRLLSDRFSAERPKGSFSTLEIQRTEQGDSAMYLCASSLADGGNQPQHFGDGTRLSIL.

V is TRBV2 and J is TRBJ1-5; D is possibly TRBD1 (6 bases). CDR1 and CDR2 from the germline V gene are SNHLY and FYNNEI. Deletions cut 0 bases from V and 6 bases from J, with 12 bases between. The length of the CDR3 is 15 residues. The CDR3 loop reads CASSEAGDRSQPQHF. The CDR3, as DNA: TGTGCCAGCAGTGAAGCGGGAGACAGGTCTCAGCCCCAGCATTTT.

This rearrangement joins TRBV28 to TRBJ2-5; perhaps TRBD2 as D (5 bases). This CDR3 region has 12 residues. V lost 6 bases, J lost 11 bases, and 16 bases lay in between. Per the germline V gene, CDR1 is MDHEN and CDR2 is SYDVKM. CDR3: CASRSQSGGQYF. The CDR3 nucleotides are TGTGCCAGCAGGTCCCAATCGGGCGGGCAGTACTTC.

V usage is TRBV5-1 and J usage is TRBJ2-3, with unresolved D. CDR1 SGHRS and CDR2 YFSETQ come from the germline V gene. CDR3 length: 15 amino acids. Trimming took 0 bases from V and 2 from J, leaving 10 bases between them. The CDR3 coding sequence is TGCGCCAGCAGCTTGGGGTTACAGTACACAGATACGCAGTATTTT. Protein: CASSLGLQYTDTQYF.

The V and J genes are TRBV5-1 and TRBJ2-2, with 13 nucleotides matching TRBD2. The CDR3 totals 20 residues. With 0 bases clipped from V and 1 base from J, the junction kept 9 bases outside the gene matches. From germline, CDR1 is SGHRS and CDR2 YFSETQ. The CDR3 coding sequence is TGCGCCAGCAGCTTGGTTCCCGGACTAGCGGGGGACCTGAACACCGGGGAGCTGTTTTTT. This translates into CASSLVPGLAGDLNTGELFF.

The chain couples TRBV5-4 to TRBJ2-7; D remains ambiguous. In germline, CDR1 is SGHNT, CDR2 YYREEE (reference sequence). The CDR3 is 12 amino acids. Trimming stripped 3 bases from V and 7 bases from J, with 11 bases between. The CDR3 nucleotides are TGTGCCAGCAGCTACGGCGCGGCGGAGCAGTACTTC. It codes for CASSYGAAEQYF.

The chain links TRBV7-8 to TRBJ2-3; 7 bases align to TRBD2. CDR3 length equals 15 residues. J lost 1 base, V lost 2 bases, and 3 bases had no gene match. Germline V gene data show CDR1 as SGHVS and CDR2 as FQNEAQ. This chain's CDR3 is CASSLSGVGTDTQYF. CDR3 nucleotide sequence: TGTGCCAGCAGCTTAAGCGGGGTTGGCACAGATACGCAGTATTTT. Full variable domain (rest looked up from reference TRBV7-8 and TRBJ2-3): GAGVSQSPRYKVAKRGQDVALRCDPISGHVSLFWYQQALGQGPEFLTYFQNEAQLDKSGLPSDRFFAERPEGSVSTLKIQRTQQEDSAVYLCASSLSGVGTDTQYFGPGTRLTVL.

The chain joins TRBV4-3 to TRBJ2-1, with 14 bases fitting TRBD2. Trimming took 5 bases from V and 6 from J; bases not matched to a gene: 6. The CDR3 sequence is 16 residues long. In germline, CDR1 is LGHNA, CDR2 YSLEER. The DNA of the CDR3 is TGCGCCAGCAGCTCCCGACTAGCGGGGGGGCTCAATGAGCAGTTCTTC. Protein sequence: CASSSRLAGGLNEQFF.